This TCR beta chain was captured in a study of T cell changes during pregnancy in multiple sclerosis. Germline CDR1 DFQATT, CDR2 SNEGSKA (reference sequence). Trimming pared 5 bases from V and 8 bases from J, leaving 12 bases between. CDR3 size: 11 residues. Generated by immunoSEQ multiplex PCR, the TCRdb table keeps only in-frame clones and is missing some. In the table there are about 60,000 clones, approximately 91% of which are singletons. The V and J genes are TRBV20-1 and TRBJ1-2, with a possible D match to TRBD1 (6 bases). The sequence derives from a female donor with multiple sclerosis, enrolled in a pregnancy study. Sequencing was performed on peripheral blood, taken in the second trimester of pregnancy. CDR3: CSAGDKSGYTF. As DNA, the CDR3 is TGCAGTGCTGGGGACAAATCCGGCTACACCTTC.